Below are 25 T cell receptor beta chains sequenced from a single sample in a study of cytomegalovirus exposure and HLA in healthy donors. PCR employed 60 Vbeta and 13 Jbeta primers. Libraries were prepared by immunoSEQ multiplex PCR; TCRdb keeps only in-frame clonotypes and omits some of them. The sample includes some 270,000 clones, around 80% of them seen just once. The sample comprised PBMCs. These receptors were obtained from a girl aged 2-15 years in good health and CMV-seronegative.

The V call is TRBV28, the J call TRBJ2-2, with D perhaps TRBD2 (5 bases). This CDR3 contains 13 residues. Trimming removed 7 bases from V and 0 bases from J, with 6 bases in between. CDR1 is MDHEN, CDR2 SYDVKM, per germline. Here the CDR3 reads CASMGANTGELFF. The CDR3 DNA sequence: TGTGCCAGCATGGGAGCGAACACCGGGGAGCTGTTTTTT.

The V and J genes are TRBV7-6 and TRBJ1-5; 9 positions agree with TRBD1. Germline V gives CDR1 SGHVS, CDR2 FNYEAQ. The junction had 12 bases not matched to a gene; V was cut back by 0 bases and J by 0 bases. The CDR3 contains 20 residues. Written as DNA, the CDR3 is TGTGCCAGCAGCTTAGCCCAGGACAGGGGAGGCTGGGATAGCAATCAGCCCCAGCATTTT. It encodes CASSLAQDRGGWDSNQPQHF.

This chain uses TRBV19 with TRBJ2-7; perhaps TRBD2 as D (7 bases). The germline CDR1 and CDR2 sequences are LNHDA and SQIVND (reference sequence). The ends were cut back, 6 bases at V and 6 bases at J, with 18 bases in the middle. The CDR3 has 14 amino acids. The CDR3 here is CASRQDGGPGEQYF. The CDR3 DNA reads as TGTGCCAGTAGACAAGACGGGGGGCCAGGCGAGCAGTACTTC.

The chain combines TRBV30 with TRBJ2-7, with TRBD2 matching over 7 bases. V lost 0 bases, J lost 0 bases, and 8 bases stayed unmatched. Per the germline V gene, CDR1 is GTSNPN and CDR2 is SVGIG (reference sequence). The CDR3 extends over 16 amino acids. CDR3 region: CAWSVVAGSSSYEQYF. CDR3 sequence (DNA): TGTGCCTGGAGTGTGGTAGCGGGCTCGAGCTCCTACGAGCAGTACTTC. Combining the CDR3 with reference TRBV30 and TRBJ2-7 gives the whole variable domain SQTIHQWPATLVQPVGSPLSLECTVEGTSNPNLYWYRQAAGRGLQLLFYSVGIGQISSEVPQNLSASRPQDRQFILSSKKLLLSDSGFYLCAWSVVAGSSSYEQYFGPGTRLTVT.

CDR3 DNA sequence: TGCGCCAGCAGCCAGGGACAGGGGGCGCCCGTTTCCGGCTACACCTTC. It yields the protein CASSQGQGAPVSGYTF. V gene TRBV5-1 combines with J gene TRBJ1-2, with 12 bases fitting TRBD1. This CDR3 spans 16 amino acids. Germline trimming cut 4 bases from V and 8 bases from J; bases unmatched to any gene: 12. Germline loops: CDR1 SGHRS, CDR2 YFSETQ.

V gene TRBV19 combines with J gene TRBJ1-2; D possibly corresponds to TRBD1 (6 bases). The CDR3 has 13 amino acids. V lost 4 bases, J lost 4 bases, and 10 bases lay in between. Germline CDR1 reads LNHDA; CDR2 reads SQIVND (reference sequence). CDR3 bases: TGTGCCAGTAGTAGTACAGGGTCCTATGGCTACACCTTC. Amino acids: CASSSTGSYGYTF.

The CDR3 here is CAWFGGSTEAFF. CDR3 nucleotide sequence: TGTGCCTGGTTCGGAGGGAGCACTGAAGCTTTCTTT. This rearrangement joins TRBV30 to TRBJ1-1; D is unresolved. The CDR3 spans 12 residues. The V end was cut by 5 bases, the J end by 4 bases, with 11 bases between. CDR1 and CDR2 from the germline V gene are GTSNPN and SVGIG (reference sequence).

V and J are TRBV28 and TRBJ1-5, with 9 bases aligning to TRBD1. The CDR3 loop spans 16 amino acids. V was pared by 6 bases and J by 8 bases, with 14 bases of the junction left unmatched. Germline V gene lookup returns CDR1 MDHEN and CDR2 SYDVKM. The CDR3 reads CASSKTHTGGAKPQHF. The DNA for the CDR3 is TGTGCCAGCAGCAAAACCCATACAGGGGGCGCGAAGCCCCAGCATTTT. Filled out from reference TRBV28 and TRBJ1-5, the complete variable domain reads DVKVTQSSRYLVKRTGEKVFLECVQDMDHENMFWYRQDPGLGLRLIYFSYDVKMKEKGDIPEGYSVSREKKERFSLILESASTNQTSMYLCASSKTHTGGAKPQHFGDGTRLSIL.

A few counts support this clone. V usage is TRBV5-1 and J usage is TRBJ1-4, with 8 bases lining up with TRBD1. The CDR3 runs 15 residues. Germline loops: CDR1 SGHRS, CDR2 YFSETQ. Trimming cost V 4 bases and J 12 bases; bases outside gene matches: 14. CDR3: CASSRAQGAVDELFF. DNA for the CDR3: TGCGCCAGCAGCAGGGCTCAGGGGGCCGTTGATGAACTGTTTTTT.

The chain carries TRBV30 and TRBJ2-7; D may be TRBD1 (8 bases). The CDR3 extends over 14 amino acids. The germline V and J ends were trimmed by 5 bases and 2 bases, with 16 bases remaining between them. Germline loops: CDR1 GTSNPN, CDR2 SVGIG (reference sequence). The CDR3, as DNA: TGTGCCTGGGGCTACAGGGGGGGAACCTACGAGCAGTACTTC. Translation: CAWGYRGGTYEQYF.

This chain connects TRBV10-3 to TRBJ2-5; 7 nucleotides align to TRBD1. Germline V CDR1 and CDR2: ENHRY, SYGVKD. The CDR3 runs 16 residues. V dropped 2 bases and J dropped 5; count of bases not matched to a gene: 11. DNA of the CDR3: TGTGCCATCAGTGAGACCCAGGACAGGTGGAGGGAGACCCAGTACTTC. Protein sequence: CAISETQDRWRETQYF.

This rearrangement joins TRBV10-1 to TRBJ2-1; 13 nucleotides match TRBD2. There are 17 residues in the CDR3. Germline CDR1 and CDR2: WNHNN and SYGVQD (reference sequence). J lost 9 bases, V lost 2 bases, and 10 bases had no gene match. The CDR3 region has the DNA TGCGCCAGCAGTGAGCCCCGGACTAGCGGGAGTTTTAGTGAGCAGTTCTTC. Amino acids: CASSEPRTSGSFSEQFF.

The CDR3 loop is CASSIGSSGKNNEQFF. CDR3 sequence (DNA): TGTGCCAGTAGTATAGGGAGTAGCGGGAAAAACAATGAGCAGTTCTTC. V and J are TRBV19 and TRBJ2-1, with 8 bases fitting TRBD2. V was clipped by 1 base and J by 5 bases; unmatched bases: 7. CDR1 and CDR2 (germline): LNHDA, SQIVND (reference sequence). The CDR3 runs to 16 residues.

This chain joins TRBV9 and TRBJ2-3; TRBD2 is a possible D gene (6 bases). The CDR3 has 14 amino acids. Germline V gene sequence: CDR1 SGDLS, CDR2 YYNGEE. V was shortened by 3 bases and J by 6 bases, with 14 bases between the two germline ends. The CDR3 loop is CASSGAHGGDTQYF. The CDR3 DNA is TGTGCCAGCAGCGGTGCTCATGGGGGGGATACGCAGTATTTT. Drawing the rest from reference TRBV9 and TRBJ2-3, the complete variable domain is DSGVTQTPKHLITATGQRVTLRCSPRSGDLSVYWYQQSLDQGLQFLIQYYNGEERAKGNILERFSAQQFPDLHSELNLSSLELGDSALYFCASSGAHGGDTQYFGPGTRLTVL.

The CDR3 here is CASSLTIPGDEQFF. In DNA form, the CDR3 reads TGTGCCAGCAGCTTGACCATTCCCGGGGATGAGCAGTTCTTC. V and J are TRBV5-4 and TRBJ2-1; possible D gene TRBD2, 5 bases. CDR1 is SGHNT and CDR2 is YYREEE in the germline V gene (reference sequence). The CDR3 has 14 residues. Trimming removed 1 base at V and 8 bases at J, with 13 bases between.

The J gene is TRBJ2-3, the V gene TRBV28; 9 positions match TRBD2. The junction had 7 bases not matched to a gene; V was cut back by 6 bases and J by 6 bases. This CDR3 spans 14 amino acids. Germline loops: CDR1 MDHEN, CDR2 SYDVKM. CDR3 residues: CASSDSGGTDTQYF. DNA for the CDR3: TGTGCCAGCAGCGATAGCGGGGGTACCGATACGCAGTATTTT.

This chain joins TRBV5-6 and TRBJ1-5, with TRBD1 matching over 7 bases. Per the germline V gene, CDR1 is SGHDT and CDR2 is YYEEEE. The CDR3 spans 14 residues. J was trimmed by 7 bases and V by 4 bases; bases with no gene match: 8. The CDR3 protein is CASSLTGHGQPQHF. The CDR3 bases are TGTGCCAGCAGCCTGACAGGGCATGGGCAGCCCCAGCATTTT.

The gene calls are TRBV27 and TRBJ1-2; 8 nucleotides line up with TRBD1. CDR1 and CDR2 from the germline V gene are MNHEY and SMNVEV (reference sequence). With 6 bases clipped from V and 4 bases from J, the junction kept 10 bases outside the gene matches. The CDR3 spans 15 residues. The CDR3 DNA sequence: TGTGCCAGCAGACCCCGGACAGGGTTCGGCTATGGCTACACCTTC. Residues: CASRPRTGFGYGYTF.

The V call is TRBV5-6, the J call TRBJ1-5, with D maybe TRBD1 (5 bases). V lost 2 bases to trimming and J lost 2 bases, with 11 bases between them. The germline gives CDR1 SGHDT, CDR2 YYEEEE. This CDR3 contains 15 residues. CDR3 coding DNA: TGTGCCAGCAGCTTCCGCAGGGCCGGCAATCAGCCCCAGCATTTT. Protein sequence: CASSFRRAGNQPQHF. Complete variable domain (other parts from reference TRBV5-6 and TRBJ1-5): DAGVTQSPTHLIKTRGQQVTLRCSPKSGHDTVSWYQQALGQGPQFIFQYYEEEERQRGNFPDRFSGHQFPNYSSELNVNALLLGDSALYLCASSFRRAGNQPQHFGDGTRLSIL.

The chain is built from TRBV29-1 and TRBJ2-7; 9 positions agree with TRBD2. The CDR3 loop spans 13 amino acids. From germline, CDR1 is SQVTM and CDR2 ANQGSEA. V lost 7 bases, J lost 2 bases, and 6 bases stayed unmatched. CDR3 in amino acids: CSATSGWTYEQYF. For the CDR3, the DNA is TGCAGCGCTACTAGCGGGTGGACCTACGAGCAGTACTTC.

In this sample, this clone turned up a few times. The V gene is TRBV6-5, the J gene TRBJ1-1, with 8 bases fitting TRBD1. The V segment lost 6 bases and the J segment 10 bases; nucleotides outside the gene matches: 16. The CDR3 consists of 15 residues. Germline V gene data show CDR1 as MNHEY and CDR2 as SVGAGI. The CDR3 loop reads CASRYRDRTQGVAFF. In DNA, the CDR3 is TGTGCCAGCAGATACCGGGACAGGACACAGGGGGTAGCTTTCTTT.

This chain links TRBV11-2 with TRBJ2-5; TRBD2 is a possible D gene (7 bases). The CDR3 runs 14 residues. Germline V lookup: CDR1 SGHAT, CDR2 FQNNGV. Trimming removed 1 base at V and 5 bases at J, with 11 bases between. The CDR3 loop reads CASSLAGGFETQYF. The CDR3 region has the DNA TGTGCCAGCAGCTTAGCGGGGGGCTTTGAGACCCAGTACTTC.

The rearrangement uses TRBV29-1 and TRBJ1-2; weak D call: TRBD1 (5 bases). Germline values: CDR1 SQVTM, CDR2 ANQGSEA. Trimming cost V 3 bases and J 4 bases, with 9 bases left between them. This CDR3 region has 12 residues. The CDR3 reads CSVDDRSYGYTF. The CDR3 DNA reads TGCAGCGTTGACGACAGAAGCTATGGCTACACCTTC.

This chain connects TRBV19 to TRBJ1-5; the D is unclear. The CDR3 length is 15 residues. Deletions cut 6 bases from V and 5 bases from J, with 17 bases between. The germline gives CDR1 LNHDA, CDR2 SQIVND (reference sequence). The CDR3 spells CASSFARGGHQPQHF. CDR3 in DNA: TGTGCCAGTAGCTTCGCCCGGGGTGGGCATCAGCCCCAGCATTTT.

This clone showed up just a few times. The rearrangement links TRBV27 to TRBJ2-1; perhaps TRBD2 as D (7 bases). This CDR3 is built from 15 residues. Per germline, CDR1 MNHEY and CDR2 SMNVEV (reference sequence). The germline V and J ends were trimmed by 11 bases and 6 bases, with 23 bases remaining between them. CDR3 loop: CASAVGGGPSNEQFF. Here the CDR3 DNA reads TGTGCCTCGGCGGTAGGGGGAGGGCCCTCCAATGAGCAGTTCTTC.